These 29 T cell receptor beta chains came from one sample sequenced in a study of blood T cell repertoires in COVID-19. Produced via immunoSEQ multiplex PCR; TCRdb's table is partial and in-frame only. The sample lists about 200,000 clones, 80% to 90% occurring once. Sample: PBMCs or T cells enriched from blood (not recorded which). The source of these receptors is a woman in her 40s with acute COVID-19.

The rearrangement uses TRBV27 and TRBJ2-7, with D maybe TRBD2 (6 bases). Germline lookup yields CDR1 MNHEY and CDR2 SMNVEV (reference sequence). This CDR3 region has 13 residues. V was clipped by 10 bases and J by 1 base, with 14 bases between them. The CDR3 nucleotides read TGTGCCACCCTCCGGGGACTTTCCTACGAGCAGTACTTC. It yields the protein CATLRGLSYEQYF.

CDR3 DNA sequence: TGTGCCAGCAGTGAGGGACAGGGCTGGGAAGCTTTCTTT. Its translation is CASSEGQGWEAFF. V and J are TRBV6-1 and TRBJ1-1; 9 nucleotides line up with TRBD1. V dropped 3 bases and J dropped 8; count of bases not matched to a gene: 4. CDR3 length: 13 residues. Germline-derived CDR1 and CDR2 are MNHNS and SASEGT.

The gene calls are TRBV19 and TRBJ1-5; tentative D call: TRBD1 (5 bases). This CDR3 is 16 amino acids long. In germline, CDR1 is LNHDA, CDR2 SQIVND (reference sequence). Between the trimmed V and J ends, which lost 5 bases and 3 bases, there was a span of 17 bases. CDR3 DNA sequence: TGTGCCAGTAGTCTAAGTGGGGGGTACCCCAATCAGCCCCAGCATTTT. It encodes CASSLSGGYPNQPQHF.

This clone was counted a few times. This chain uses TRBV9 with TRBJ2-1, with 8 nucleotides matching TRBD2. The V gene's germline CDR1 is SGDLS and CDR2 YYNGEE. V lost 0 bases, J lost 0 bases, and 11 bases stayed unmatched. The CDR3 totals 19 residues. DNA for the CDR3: TGTGCCAGCAGCGTAGAATTCGGGGGGGTCCCGAGCTCCTACAATGAGCAGTTCTTC. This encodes CASSVEFGGVPSSYNEQFF.

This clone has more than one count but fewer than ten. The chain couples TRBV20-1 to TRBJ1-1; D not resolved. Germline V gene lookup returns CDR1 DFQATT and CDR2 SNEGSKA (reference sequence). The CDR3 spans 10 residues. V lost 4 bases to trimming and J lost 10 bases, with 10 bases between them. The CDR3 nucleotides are TGCAGTGCTATCAACAATGGAGCTTTCTTT. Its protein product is CSAINNGAFF.

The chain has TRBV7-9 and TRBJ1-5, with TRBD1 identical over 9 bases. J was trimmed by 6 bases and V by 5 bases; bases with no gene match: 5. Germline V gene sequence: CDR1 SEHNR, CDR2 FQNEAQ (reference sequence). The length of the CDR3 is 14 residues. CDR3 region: CASSGPGQGQPQHF. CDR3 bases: TGTGCCAGCAGCGGGCCGGGACAGGGTCAGCCCCAGCATTTT.

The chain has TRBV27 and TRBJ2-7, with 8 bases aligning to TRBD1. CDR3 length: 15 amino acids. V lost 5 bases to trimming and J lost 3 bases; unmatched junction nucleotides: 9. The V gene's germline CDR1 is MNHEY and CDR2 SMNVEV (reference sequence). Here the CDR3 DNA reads TGTGCCAGCAGTAATACCGGGACAGGAGTCTACGAGCAGTACTTC. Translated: CASSNTGTGVYEQYF.

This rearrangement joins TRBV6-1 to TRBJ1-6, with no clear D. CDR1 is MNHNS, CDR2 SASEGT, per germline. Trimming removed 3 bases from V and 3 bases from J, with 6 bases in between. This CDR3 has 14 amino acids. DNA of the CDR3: TGTGCCAGCAGTGAGGTCAGCTATAATTCACCCCTCCACTTT. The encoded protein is CASSEVSYNSPLHF.

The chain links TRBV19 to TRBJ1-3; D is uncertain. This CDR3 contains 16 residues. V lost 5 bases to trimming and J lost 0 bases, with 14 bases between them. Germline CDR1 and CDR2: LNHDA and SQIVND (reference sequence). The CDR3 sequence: CASSAFRSSSGNTIYF. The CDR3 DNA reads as TGTGCCAGTAGTGCATTCAGGTCCAGCTCTGGAAACACCATATATTTT. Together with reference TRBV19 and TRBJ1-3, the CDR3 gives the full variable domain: DGGITQSPKYLFRKEGQNVTLSCEQNLNHDAMYWYRQDPGQGLRLIYYSQIVNDFQKGDIAEGYSVSREKKESFPLTVTSAQKNPTAFYLCASSAFRSSSGNTIYFGEGSWLTVV.

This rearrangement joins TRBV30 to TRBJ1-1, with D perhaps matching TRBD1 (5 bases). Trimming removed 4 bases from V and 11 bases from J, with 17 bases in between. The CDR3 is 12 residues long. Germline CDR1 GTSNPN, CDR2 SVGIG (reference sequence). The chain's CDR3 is CAWTDQGLRAFF. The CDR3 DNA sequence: TGTGCCTGGACCGATCAGGGATTAAGGGCTTTCTTT.

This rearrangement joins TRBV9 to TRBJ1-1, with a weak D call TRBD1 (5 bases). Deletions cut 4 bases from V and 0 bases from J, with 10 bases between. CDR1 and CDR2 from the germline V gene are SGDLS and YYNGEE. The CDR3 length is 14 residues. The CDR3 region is CASSRGTVNTEAFF. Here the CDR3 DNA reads TGTGCCAGCAGCCGCGGGACGGTGAACACTGAAGCTTTCTTT.

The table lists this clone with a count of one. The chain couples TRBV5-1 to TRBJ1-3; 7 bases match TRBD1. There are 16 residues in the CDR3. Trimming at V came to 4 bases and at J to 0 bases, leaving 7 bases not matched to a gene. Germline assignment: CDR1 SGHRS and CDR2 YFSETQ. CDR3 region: CASSPTTGPSGNTIYF. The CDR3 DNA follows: TGCGCCAGCAGCCCGACGACAGGGCCCTCTGGAAACACCATATATTTT.

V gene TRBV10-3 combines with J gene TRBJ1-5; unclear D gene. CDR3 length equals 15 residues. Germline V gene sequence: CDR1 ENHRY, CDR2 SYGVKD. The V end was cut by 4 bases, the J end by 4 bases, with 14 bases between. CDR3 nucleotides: TGTGCCATCAGTGGAGGCATCGATGGTAATCAGCCCCAGCATTTT. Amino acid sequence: CAISGGIDGNQPQHF.

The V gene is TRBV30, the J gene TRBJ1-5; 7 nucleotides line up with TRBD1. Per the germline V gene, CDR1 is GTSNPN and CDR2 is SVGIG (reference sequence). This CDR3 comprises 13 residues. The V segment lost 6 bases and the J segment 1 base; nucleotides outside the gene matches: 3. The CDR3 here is CACAQGSNQPQHF. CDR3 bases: TGTGCCTGCGCACAGGGGAGCAATCAGCCCCAGCATTTT.

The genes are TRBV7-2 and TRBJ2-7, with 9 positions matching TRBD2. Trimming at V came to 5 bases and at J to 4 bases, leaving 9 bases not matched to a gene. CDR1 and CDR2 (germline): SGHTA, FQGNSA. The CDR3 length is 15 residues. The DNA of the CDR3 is TGTGCCAGCAGCCTGACCGGGACTAGCCTTTACGAGCAGTACTTC. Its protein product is CASSLTGTSLYEQYF.

The CDR3 nucleotides read TGTGCCAGTAGTATGGGGGCGACAGGAGTGGAAGCTTTCTTT. It translates to CASSMGATGVEAFF. The chain is built from TRBV19 and TRBJ1-1; tentative D call: TRBD1 (6 bases). The ends were cut back, 3 bases at V and 8 bases at J, with 16 bases in the middle. Germline CDR1 is LNHDA and CDR2 is SQIVND (reference sequence). This CDR3 is built from 14 residues.

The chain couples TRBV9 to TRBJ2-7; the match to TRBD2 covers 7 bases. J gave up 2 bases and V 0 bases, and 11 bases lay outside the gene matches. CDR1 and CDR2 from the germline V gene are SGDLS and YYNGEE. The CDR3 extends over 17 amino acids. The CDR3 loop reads CASSVEAGGVPPYEQYF. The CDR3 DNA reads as TGTGCCAGCAGCGTAGAGGCTGGGGGGGTCCCCCCCTACGAGCAGTACTTC.

CDR3 region: CASRIGAAGTYEQYF. DNA for the CDR3: TGTGCCAGCAGGATCGGTGCGGCCGGGACCTACGAGCAGTACTTC. The chain links TRBV27 to TRBJ2-7; weak D call: TRBD2 (5 bases). Germline assignment: CDR1 MNHEY and CDR2 SMNVEV (reference sequence). The CDR3 has 15 residues. Trimming shortened V by 6 bases and J by 2 bases, and 17 bases separated the two germline ends.

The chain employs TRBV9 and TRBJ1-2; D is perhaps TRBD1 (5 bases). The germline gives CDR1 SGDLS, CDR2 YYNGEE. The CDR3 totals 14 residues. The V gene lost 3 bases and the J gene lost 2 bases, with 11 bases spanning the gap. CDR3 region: CASSAQQGNYGYTF. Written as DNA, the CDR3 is TGTGCCAGCAGCGCCCAGCAGGGCAACTATGGCTACACCTTC. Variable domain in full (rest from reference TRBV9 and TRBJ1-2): DSGVTQTPKHLITATGQRVTLRCSPRSGDLSVYWYQQSLDQGLQFLIQYYNGEERAKGNILERFSAQQFPDLHSELNLSSLELGDSALYFCASSAQQGNYGYTFGSGTRLTVV.

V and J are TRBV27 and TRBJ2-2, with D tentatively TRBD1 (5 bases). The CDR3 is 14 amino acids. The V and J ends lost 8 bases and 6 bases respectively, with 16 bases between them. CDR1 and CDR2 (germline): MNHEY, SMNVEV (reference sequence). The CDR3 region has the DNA TGTGCCAGCCCCCCGCGCAGGGTAGCCGGGGAGCTGTTTTTT. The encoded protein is CASPPRRVAGELFF.

Written as DNA, the CDR3 is TGTGCCAGCAGCCAAGGACCGGACTATAAGCACACCGGGGAGCTGTTTTTT. It translates to CASSQGPDYKHTGELFF. V and J are TRBV4-2 and TRBJ2-2; maybe TRBD2 (6 bases). This CDR3 spans 17 amino acids. Per the germline V gene, CDR1 is LGHNA and CDR2 is YNFKEQ. Trimming stripped 1 base from V and 3 bases from J, with 15 bases between.

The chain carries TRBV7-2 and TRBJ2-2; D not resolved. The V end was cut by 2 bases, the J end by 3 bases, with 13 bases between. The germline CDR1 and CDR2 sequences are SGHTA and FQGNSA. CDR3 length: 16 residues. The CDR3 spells CASSLSVQIDTGELFF. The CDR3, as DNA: TGTGCCAGCAGCTTATCAGTACAGATCGACACCGGGGAGCTGTTTTTT.

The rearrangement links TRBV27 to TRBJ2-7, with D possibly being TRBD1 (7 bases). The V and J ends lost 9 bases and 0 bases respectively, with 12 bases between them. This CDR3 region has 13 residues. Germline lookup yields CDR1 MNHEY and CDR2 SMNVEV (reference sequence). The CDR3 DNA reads TGTGCCAGTGCGGGGACAGCCTCCTACGAGCAGTACTTC. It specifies CASAGTASYEQYF.

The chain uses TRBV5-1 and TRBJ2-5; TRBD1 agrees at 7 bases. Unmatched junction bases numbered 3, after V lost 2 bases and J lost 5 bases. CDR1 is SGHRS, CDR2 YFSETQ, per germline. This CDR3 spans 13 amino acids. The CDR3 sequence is CASSFDRVETQYF. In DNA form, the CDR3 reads TGCGCCAGCAGCTTCGACAGGGTGGAGACCCAGTACTTC.

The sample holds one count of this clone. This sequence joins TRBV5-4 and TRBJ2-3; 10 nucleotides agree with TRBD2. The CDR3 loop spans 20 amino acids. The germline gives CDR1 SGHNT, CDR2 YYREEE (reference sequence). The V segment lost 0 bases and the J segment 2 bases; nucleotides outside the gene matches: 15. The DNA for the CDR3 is TGTGCCAGCAGCTTGGGTGTAGCGGGGGGACTTACCCCGACCACAGATACGCAGTATTTT. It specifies CASSLGVAGGLTPTTDTQYF.

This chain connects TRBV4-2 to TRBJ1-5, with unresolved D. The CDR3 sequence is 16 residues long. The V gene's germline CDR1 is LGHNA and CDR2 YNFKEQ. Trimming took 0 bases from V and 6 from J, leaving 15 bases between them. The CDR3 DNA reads TGTGCCAGCAGCCAAGATTTGAGGAATGCGCGTCAGCCCCAGCATTTT. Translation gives CASSQDLRNARQPQHF.

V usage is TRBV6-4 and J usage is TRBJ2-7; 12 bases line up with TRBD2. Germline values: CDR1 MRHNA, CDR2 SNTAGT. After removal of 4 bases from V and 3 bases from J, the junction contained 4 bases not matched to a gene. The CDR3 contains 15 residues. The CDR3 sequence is CASSASTSGSYEQYF. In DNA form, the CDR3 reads TGTGCCAGCAGTGCTTCGACTAGCGGGAGCTACGAGCAGTACTTC.

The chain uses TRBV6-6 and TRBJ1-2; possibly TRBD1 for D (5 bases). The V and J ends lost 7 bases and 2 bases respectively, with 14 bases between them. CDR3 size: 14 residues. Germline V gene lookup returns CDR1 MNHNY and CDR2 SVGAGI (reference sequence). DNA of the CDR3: TGTGCCAGCAAGGGACTATCAACGAACTATGGCTACACCTTC. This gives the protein CASKGLSTNYGYTF.

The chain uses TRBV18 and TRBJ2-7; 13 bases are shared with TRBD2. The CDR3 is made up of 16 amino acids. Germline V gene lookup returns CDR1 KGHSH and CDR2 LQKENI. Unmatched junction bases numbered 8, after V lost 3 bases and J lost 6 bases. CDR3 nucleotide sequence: TGTGCCAGCTCACCCCCGGGGACTAGCGGGAAAGGCGAGCAGTACTTC. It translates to CASSPPGTSGKGEQYF.